Below are 8 T cell receptor beta chains sequenced from a single sample in a study of blood T cell repertoires in COVID-19. Sequencing was performed with immunoSEQ multiplex PCR; in TCRdb, only in-frame clones are kept and a portion is missing. The sample has some 30,000 clones, about 90% seen once; the top ten hold around 1.5%. The specimen sequenced was peripheral blood. The receptors here all came from a man aged 55 to 69 with active COVID-19.

This chain uses TRBV7-9 with TRBJ1-2; tentative D call: TRBD1 (5 bases). The ends were cut back, 2 bases at V and 8 bases at J, with 15 bases in the middle. CDR3 length equals 14 residues. The germline CDR1 and CDR2 sequences are SEHNR and FQNEAQ (reference sequence). The CDR3 loop reads CASSLNGEGSGYTF. CDR3 DNA sequence: TGTGCCAGCAGCTTAAACGGGGAGGGGAGCGGCTACACCTTC.

The chain links TRBV3-1 (or the pseudogene TRBV3-2) to TRBJ2-3; 10 bases line up with TRBD2. V lost 1 base, J lost 4 bases, and 5 bases stayed unmatched. CDR3 length equals 16 residues. The germline gives CDR1 LGHDT, CDR2 YNNKEL (reference sequence). In DNA form, the CDR3 reads TGTGCCAGCAGCCAAGGGACTAGCGGAATTTCAGATACGCAGTATTTT. The encoded protein is CASSQGTSGISDTQYF.

The V gene is TRBV28, the J gene TRBJ2-7, with TRBD1 identical over 7 bases. The V segment lost 6 bases and the J segment 1 base; nucleotides outside the gene matches: 9. The CDR3 is made up of 15 amino acids. CDR1 is MDHEN and CDR2 is SYDVKM in the germline V gene. The CDR3 protein is CASRRQGGKSYEQYF. The CDR3 DNA is TGTGCCAGCAGGAGACAGGGCGGAAAGTCCTACGAGCAGTACTTC.

The rearrangement links TRBV2 to TRBJ2-7; 7 bases line up with TRBD1. V lost 7 bases and J lost 5; bases outside the gene matches: 8. Germline V gene data show CDR1 as SNHLY and CDR2 as FYNNEI. The CDR3 is made up of 13 amino acids. For the CDR3, the DNA is TGTGCCAGCAACCCGGGACAGTGGGACGAGCAGTACTTC. Amino acids: CASNPGQWDEQYF.

V usage is TRBV18 and J usage is TRBJ2-3, with TRBD2 as a possible D gene (6 bases). The CDR3 has 15 residues. Germline loops: CDR1 KGHSH, CDR2 LQKENI. Trimming left V 2 bases short and J 2 bases short, with 11 bases between. DNA for the CDR3: TGTGCCAGCTCACCAGGGGCGGGGATCACAGATACGCAGTATTTT. This encodes CASSPGAGITDTQYF.

The rearrangement joins TRBV2 to TRBJ2-3, with 12 bases aligning to TRBD2. Germline-derived CDR1 and CDR2 are SNHLY and FYNNEI. CDR3 length equals 16 residues. V lost 6 bases to trimming and J lost 2 bases; unmatched junction nucleotides: 6. Written as DNA, the CDR3 is TGTGCCAGCAGGAGACTAGCGGGGGAAATCACAGATACGCAGTATTTT. Translated: CASRRLAGEITDTQYF.

As for this clone: The same CDR3 is also encoded by other DNA sequences in this sample. CDR3 region: CASSSRARNTEAFF. As DNA, the CDR3 is TGTGCCAGCAGCTCCAGGGCACGGAACACTGAAGCTTTCTTT. The chain carries TRBV7-2 and TRBJ1-1; TRBD1 is a possible D gene (5 bases). CDR3 length equals 14 residues. CDR1 is SGHTA and CDR2 is FQGNSA in the germline V gene. Trimming cost V 4 bases and J 1 base, with 10 bases left between them. The full variable domain, its missing parts supplied by reference TRBV7-2 and TRBJ1-1, is GAGVSQSPSNKVTEKGKDVELRCDPISGHTALYWYRQSLGQGLEFLIYFQGNSAPDKSGLPSDRFSAERTGGSVSTLTIQRTQQEDSAVYLCASSSRARNTEAFFGQGTRLTVV.

The V call is TRBV27, the J call TRBJ2-7, with TRBD1 matching over 11 bases. Per germline, CDR1 MNHEY and CDR2 SMNVEV (reference sequence). The CDR3 is 15 amino acids. The junction had 6 bases not matched to a gene; V was cut back by 0 bases and J by 8 bases. CDR3 sequence reads: CASSLSPGTGGKQYF. In DNA form, the CDR3 reads TGTGCCAGCAGTTTATCCCCCGGGACAGGGGGGAAGCAGTACTTC.